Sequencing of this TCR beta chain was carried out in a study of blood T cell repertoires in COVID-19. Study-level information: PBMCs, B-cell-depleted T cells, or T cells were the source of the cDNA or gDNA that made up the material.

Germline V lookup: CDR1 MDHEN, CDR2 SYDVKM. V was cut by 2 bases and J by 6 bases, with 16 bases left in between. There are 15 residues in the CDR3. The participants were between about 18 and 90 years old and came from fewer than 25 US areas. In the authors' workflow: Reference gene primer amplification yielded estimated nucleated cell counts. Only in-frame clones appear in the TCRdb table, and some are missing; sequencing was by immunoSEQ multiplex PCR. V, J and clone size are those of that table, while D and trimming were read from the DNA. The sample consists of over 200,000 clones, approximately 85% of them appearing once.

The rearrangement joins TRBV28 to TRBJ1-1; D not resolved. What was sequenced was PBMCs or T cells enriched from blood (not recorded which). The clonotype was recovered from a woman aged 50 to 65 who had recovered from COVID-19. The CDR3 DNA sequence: TGTGCCAGCAGTTTACAGTCCCTCCCTGGCCCTGAAGCTTTCTTT. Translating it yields CASSLQSLPGPEAFF.